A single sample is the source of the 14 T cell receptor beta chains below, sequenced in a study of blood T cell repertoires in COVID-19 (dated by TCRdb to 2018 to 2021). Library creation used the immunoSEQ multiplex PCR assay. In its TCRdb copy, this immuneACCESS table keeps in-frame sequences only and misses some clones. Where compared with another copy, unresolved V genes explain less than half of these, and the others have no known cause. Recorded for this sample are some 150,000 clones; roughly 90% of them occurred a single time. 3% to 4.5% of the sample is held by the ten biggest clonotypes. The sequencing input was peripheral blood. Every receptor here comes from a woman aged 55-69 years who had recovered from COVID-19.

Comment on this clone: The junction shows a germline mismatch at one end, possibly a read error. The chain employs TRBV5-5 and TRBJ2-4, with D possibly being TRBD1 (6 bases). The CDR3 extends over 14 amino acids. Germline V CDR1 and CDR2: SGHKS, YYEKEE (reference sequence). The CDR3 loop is CASRFGQGPDIQYF. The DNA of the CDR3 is TGTGCCAGCCGCTTTGGGCAGGGGCCGGACATTCAGTACTTC.

The CDR3 DNA is TGTGCCAGCGCCACCGGGACTCCGAACACCGGGGAGCTGTTTTTT. Translation gives CASATGTPNTGELFF. The chain joins TRBV5-4 to TRBJ2-2; a possible D gene is TRBD2 (6 bases). This CDR3 region has 15 residues. The ends were cut back, 7 bases at V and 0 bases at J, with 13 bases in the middle. The germline CDR1 and CDR2 sequences are SGHNT and YYREEE (reference sequence).

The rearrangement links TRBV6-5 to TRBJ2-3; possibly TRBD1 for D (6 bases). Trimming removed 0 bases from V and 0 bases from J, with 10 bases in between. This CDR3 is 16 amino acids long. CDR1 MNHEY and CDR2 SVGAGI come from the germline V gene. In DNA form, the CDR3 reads TGTGCCAGCAGTTACTCACGGACAGCCAGCACAGATACGCAGTATTTT. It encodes CASSYSRTASTDTQYF.

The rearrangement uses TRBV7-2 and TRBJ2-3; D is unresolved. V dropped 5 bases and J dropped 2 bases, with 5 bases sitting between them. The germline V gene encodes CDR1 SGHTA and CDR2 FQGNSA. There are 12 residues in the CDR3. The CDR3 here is CASSTSTDTQYF. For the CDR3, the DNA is TGTGCCAGCAGCACTTCCACAGATACGCAGTATTTT.

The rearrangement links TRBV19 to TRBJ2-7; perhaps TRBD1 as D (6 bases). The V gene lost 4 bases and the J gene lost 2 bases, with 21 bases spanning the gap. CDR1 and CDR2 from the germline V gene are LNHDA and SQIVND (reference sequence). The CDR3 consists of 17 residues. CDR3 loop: CASSTGLDRNRPYEQYF. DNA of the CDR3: TGTGCCAGTAGTACAGGCCTGGACAGAAACCGCCCCTACGAGCAGTACTTC.

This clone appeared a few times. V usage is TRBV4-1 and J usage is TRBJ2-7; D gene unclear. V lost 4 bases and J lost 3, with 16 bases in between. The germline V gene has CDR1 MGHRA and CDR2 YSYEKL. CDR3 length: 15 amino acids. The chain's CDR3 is CASSPPRVVGYEQYF. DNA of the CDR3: TGCGCCAGCAGCCCTCCTAGAGTGGTGGGCTACGAGCAGTACTTC.

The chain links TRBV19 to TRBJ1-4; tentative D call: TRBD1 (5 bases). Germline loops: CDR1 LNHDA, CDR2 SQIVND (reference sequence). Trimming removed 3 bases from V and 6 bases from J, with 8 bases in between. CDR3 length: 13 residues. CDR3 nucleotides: TGTGCCAGTAGTATGCAAGGGGATGAAAAACTGTTTTTT. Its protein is CASSMQGDEKLFF.

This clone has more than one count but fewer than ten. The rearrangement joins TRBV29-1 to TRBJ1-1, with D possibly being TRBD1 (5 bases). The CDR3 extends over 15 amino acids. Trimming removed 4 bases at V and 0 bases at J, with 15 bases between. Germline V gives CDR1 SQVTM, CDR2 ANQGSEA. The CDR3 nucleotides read TGCAGCGTTGCTCCTGGGTGGGGCATGAACACTGAAGCTTTCTTT. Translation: CSVAPGWGMNTEAFF. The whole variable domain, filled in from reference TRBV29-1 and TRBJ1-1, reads SAVISQKPSRDICQRGTSLTIQCQVDSQVTMMFWYRQQPGQSLTLIATANQGSEATYESGFVIDKFPISRPNLTFSTLTVSNMSPEDSSIYLCSVAPGWGMNTEAFFGQGTRLTVV.

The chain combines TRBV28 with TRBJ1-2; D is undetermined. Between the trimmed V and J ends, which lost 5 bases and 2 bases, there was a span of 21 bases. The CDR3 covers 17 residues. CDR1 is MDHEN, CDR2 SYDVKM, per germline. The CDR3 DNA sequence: TGTGCCAGCAGTCCCCGGGAGGGAGCGCATACCAACTATGGCTACACCTTC. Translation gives CASSPREGAHTNYGYTF.

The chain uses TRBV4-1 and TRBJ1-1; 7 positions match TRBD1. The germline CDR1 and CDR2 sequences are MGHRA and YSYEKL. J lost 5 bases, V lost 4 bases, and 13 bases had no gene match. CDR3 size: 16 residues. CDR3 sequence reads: CASSPSRGNRGTEAFF. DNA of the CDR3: TGCGCCAGCAGCCCATCCCGTGGGAACAGGGGTACTGAAGCTTTCTTT.

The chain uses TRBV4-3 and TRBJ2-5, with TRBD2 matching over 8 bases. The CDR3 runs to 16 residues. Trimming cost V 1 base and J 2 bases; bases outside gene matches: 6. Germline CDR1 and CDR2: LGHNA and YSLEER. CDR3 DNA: TGCGCCAGCAGCCAAGGTATTAGCGGGAAGCAAGAGACCCAGTACTTC. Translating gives CASSQGISGKQETQYF.

The CDR3 DNA reads TGTGCCAGCAGATCCGGGACAGCCTACAATGAGCAGTTCTTC. Translating it yields CASRSGTAYNEQFF. The J gene is TRBJ2-1, the V gene TRBV11-1; 7 bases fit TRBD1. Germline CDR1 SGHAT, CDR2 FQDESV (reference sequence). This CDR3 spans 14 amino acids. The ends lost 6 bases at V and 2 bases at J; junction bases unmatched: 4. Looking up the rest from reference TRBV11-1 and TRBJ2-1 gives the full variable domain: EAEVAQSPRYKITEKSQAVAFWCDPISGHATLYWYRQILGQGPELLVQFQDESVVDDSQLPKDRFSAERLKGVDSTLKIQPAELGDSAMYLCASRSGTAYNEQFFGPGTRLTVL.

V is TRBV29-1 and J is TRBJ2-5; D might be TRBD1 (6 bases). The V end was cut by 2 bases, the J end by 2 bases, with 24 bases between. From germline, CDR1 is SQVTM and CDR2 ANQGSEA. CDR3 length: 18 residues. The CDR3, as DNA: TGCAGCGTTGAAAGCGCGACAGGCGGGTCTCACCTACAAGAGACCCAGTACTTC. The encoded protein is CSVESATGGSHLQETQYF.

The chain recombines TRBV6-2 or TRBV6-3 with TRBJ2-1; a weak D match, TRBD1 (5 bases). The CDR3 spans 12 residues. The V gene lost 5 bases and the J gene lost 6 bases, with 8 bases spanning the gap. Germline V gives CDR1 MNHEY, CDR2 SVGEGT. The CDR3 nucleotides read TGTGCCAGCAGTCTCCAGGGCAATGAGCAGTTCTTC. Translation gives CASSLQGNEQFF.